These T cell receptor beta chains were read from a single sample in a study of blood T cell repertoires in COVID-19. Generated by immunoSEQ multiplex PCR, the TCRdb table keeps only in-frame clones and is missing some. The sample yields some 390,000 clones, 75% to 90% seen once. The sample comprised peripheral blood. The receptors shown here come from a woman aged 35 to 49 with COVID-19, enrolled during active disease. The CDR3 runs from the conserved cysteine through the conserved F or W. D genes are given only for firm matches. A clone size is listed for some rows: how often the clone was seen (once, few, many), or a class if it is expanded.

CDR3aa,CDR3nt,j_gene,v_gene,abundance,len,d_gene
CATSDSGQEDVSQHF,TGTGCCACCAGTGATTCGGGACAGGAGGACGTGTCCCAGCATTTT,TRBJ1-5,TRBV24-1,.,15,TRBD1
CATSREDRGDTEAFF,TGTGCCACCAGCAGAGAGGACAGGGGGGACACTGAAGCTTTCTTT,TRBJ1-1,TRBV15,.,15,TRBD1
CASSSSGGSYEQYF,TGTGCCAGCAGTTCTAGCGGGGGATCCTACGAGCAGTACTTC,TRBJ2-7,TRBV27,many,14,TRBD2
CASRSQGANGANVLTF,TGCGCCAGCAGATCTCAGGGGGCAAATGGGGCCAACGTCCTGACTTTC,TRBJ2-6,TRBV5-1,.,16,TRBD1
CASSVRAASYNEQFF,TGTGCCAGCAGCGTGCGAGCGGCCTCCTACAATGAGCAGTTCTTC,TRBJ2-1,TRBV9,.,15,.
CASSVGPGGQETQYF,TGTGCCAGCAGCGTGGGTCCGGGAGGTCAAGAGACCCAGTACTTC,TRBJ2-5,TRBV9,.,15,TRBD2
CASSVLAGGRVDTQYF,TGTGCCAGCAGCGTATTAGCGGGGGGGCGGGTAGATACGCAGTATTTT,TRBJ2-3,TRBV9,.,16,TRBD2
CASSPEGAGVYGYTF,TGTGCCAGCAGCCCGGAGGGGGCCGGGGTCTATGGCTACACCTTC,TRBJ1-2,TRBV9,once,15,TRBD1
CSVAVTGGLYEQYF,TGCAGCGTTGCTGTAACAGGGGGCTTATACGAGCAGTACTTC,TRBJ2-7,TRBV29-1,.,14,TRBD1
CASSLQGAGNTIYF,TGTGCCAGCAGCTTACAGGGGGCTGGAAACACCATATATTTT,TRBJ1-3,TRBV7-9,once,14,TRBD1
CASSLYSGQGLIEAFF,TGTGCCAGCAGCTTATACTCCGGACAGGGATTGATTGAAGCTTTCTTT,TRBJ1-1,TRBV11-2,.,16,TRBD1
CASTTGSDTQYF,TGTGCCAGCACCACAGGGTCCGATACGCAGTATTTT,TRBJ2-3,TRBV6-5,.,12,.
CASRKEPGGVNEQFF,TGTGCCAGCAGGAAGGAACCCGGGGGGGTAAATGAGCAGTTCTTC,TRBJ2-1,TRBV2,.,15,TRBD2
CASSLYGTVSYEQYF,TGTGCCAGCAGTTTATATGGGACAGTAAGCTACGAGCAGTACTTC,TRBJ2-7,TRBV28,few,15,TRBD1
CASSFSGLAGPTDTQYF,TGTGCCAGCAGCTTCTCGGGACTAGCGGGTCCCACAGATACGCAGTATTTT,TRBJ2-3,TRBV11-2,.,17,TRBD2
CASARVTKETQYF,TGTGCCAGCGCTCGGGTCACTAAGGAGACCCAGTACTTC,TRBJ2-5,TRBV12-3/TRBV12-4,.,13,.
CASSLGLTNTGELFF,TGTGCCAGCAGCTTGGGGCTCACGAACACCGGGGAGCTGTTTTTT,TRBJ2-2,TRBV5-4,few,15,.
CASSSPGSSYNEQFF,TGTGCCAGTAGTTCCCCGGGTAGCTCCTACAATGAGCAGTTCTTC,TRBJ2-1,TRBV19,.,15,.
CASSATGAYGYTF,TGTGCCAGCAGCGCGACAGGGGCCTATGGCTACACCTTC,TRBJ1-2,TRBV9,few,13,TRBD1
CAISVQAGDNYGYTF,TGTGCCATCAGTGTGCAGGCAGGGGATAACTATGGCTACACCTTC,TRBJ1-2,TRBV10-3,.,15,.
CASSFTGDTGGYNEQFF,TGTGCCAGCAGCTTCACTGGGGATACCGGGGGTTACAATGAGCAGTTCTTC,TRBJ2-1,TRBV5-6,.,17,.
CASSRNTGPQETQYF,TGTGCCAGCAGCCGCAACACAGGTCCCCAAGAGACCCAGTACTTC,TRBJ2-5,TRBV3-1/TRBV3-2,.,15,.
CAISEENTDTQYF,TGTGCCATCAGTGAGGAGAACACAGATACGCAGTATTTT,TRBJ2-3,TRBV10-3,.,13,.
CATSRGTGNTDTQYF,TGTGCCACCAGCAGAGGGACAGGGAACACAGATACGCAGTATTTT,TRBJ2-3,TRBV15,.,15,TRBD1
CASSIPDRDVGEQFF,TGTGCCAGTAGTATCCCGGACAGGGATGTCGGTGAGCAGTTCTTC,TRBJ2-1,TRBV19,.,15,TRBD1
CAWSSRGGQPQHF,TGTGCCTGGAGTTCGAGGGGAGGTCAGCCCCAGCATTTT,TRBJ1-5,TRBV30,.,13,.
CASTGTARNGYTF,TGTGCCAGCACGGGGACAGCAAGAAATGGCTACACCTTC,TRBJ1-2,TRBV2,.,13,TRBD1
CASSPQRSQGATELFF,TGTGCCAGCTCACCACAAAGGTCTCAGGGGGCAACTGAACTGTTTTTT,TRBJ1-4,TRBV18,.,16,TRBD1
CASSQVPDSGNTIYF,TGCGCCAGCAGCCAAGTCCCAGACTCTGGAAACACCATATATTTT,TRBJ1-3,TRBV4-1,.,15,.
CASSHSDTRTGELFF,TGTGCCAGCAGCCACTCGGACACGAGAACCGGGGAGCTGTTTTTT,TRBJ2-2,TRBV3-1/TRBV3-2,.,15,.
CASSLARPSSMNTEAFF,TGCGCCAGCAGCTTGGCCAGGCCGTCCTCCATGAACACTGAAGCTTTCTTT,TRBJ1-1,TRBV5-1,.,17,.
CASSPTGAGEVYEQYF,TGTGCCAGCAGTCCGACTGGGGCGGGAGAAGTGTACGAGCAGTACTTC,TRBJ2-7,TRBV28,.,16,TRBD2
CASSLKHRRENIQYF,TGTGCCAGCAGCTTAAAGCATCGTCGAGAAAACATTCAGTACTTC,TRBJ2-4,TRBV7-8,.,15,.
CASSLAGKGYTF,TGTGCCAGCAGCTTGGCGGGGAAAGGCTACACCTTC,TRBJ1-2,TRBV7-9,.,12,.
CAISESGSNQPQHF,TGTGCCATCAGTGAGTCTGGCAGCAATCAGCCCCAGCATTTT,TRBJ1-5,TRBV10-3,.,14,.
CASSQSWWNPRHEQFF,TGTGCCAGCAGCCAATCTTGGTGGAACCCGCGGCATGAGCAGTTCTTC,TRBJ2-1,TRBV3-1/TRBV3-2,.,16,.
CSARPGPNTGELFF,TGCAGCGCCCGCCCTGGGCCGAACACCGGGGAGCTGTTTTTT,TRBJ2-2,TRBV29-1,.,14,.
CASQQGAWGNQPQHF,TGTGCCAGCCAACAGGGGGCGTGGGGCAATCAGCCCCAGCATTTT,TRBJ1-5,TRBV28,.,15,TRBD1
CASSFDRAPTGELFF,TGTGCCAGCAGCTTTGACAGGGCCCCCACCGGGGAGCTGTTTTTT,TRBJ2-2,TRBV5-5,once,15,TRBD1
CASSLVVALAGSPDTQYF,TGTGCCAGCAGCTTAGTGGTGGCCCTAGCGGGATCTCCAGATACGCAGTATTTT,TRBJ2-3,TRBV11-2,.,18,TRBD2
CASSGHRVNTEAFF,TGTGCCAGCAGTGGCCATCGGGTGAACACTGAAGCTTTCTTT,TRBJ1-1,TRBV28,.,14,.
CASSPQGVGNTEAFF,TGTGCCAGCTCACCACAGGGGGTTGGGAACACTGAAGCTTTCTTT,TRBJ1-1,TRBV18,few,15,.
CASRDTDSGNTIYF,TGTGCCAGCAGAGACACCGACTCTGGAAACACCATATATTTT,TRBJ1-3,TRBV27,few,14,.
CASSPNQGSYNEQFF,TGTGCCAGCAGCCCTAATCAGGGCTCCTACAATGAGCAGTTCTTC,TRBJ2-1,TRBV7-2,few,15,.
CASSLGTVPYEQYF,TGTGCCAGCAGCCTAGGGACAGTACCTTACGAGCAGTACTTC,TRBJ2-7,TRBV4-1,.,14,TRBD1
CASSFWRGEGEKLFF,TGTGCCAGCAGCTTTTGGAGGGGGGAGGGTGAAAAACTGTTTTTT,TRBJ1-4,TRBV11-2,.,15,.
CASSLAGGIHEQYF,TGTGCCAGCAGCTTAGCGGGAGGGATCCACGAGCAGTACTTC,TRBJ2-7,TRBV7-2,.,14,TRBD2
CASRHGGTGSRDTQYF,TGTGCCAGCAGGCATGGAGGGACAGGGTCGAGAGATACGCAGTATTTT,TRBJ2-3,TRBV27,.,16,TRBD1
CASSLSSPVDQPQHF,TGTGCCAGCAGTTTATCTTCGCCGGTTGATCAGCCCCAGCATTTT,TRBJ1-5,TRBV27,few,15,.